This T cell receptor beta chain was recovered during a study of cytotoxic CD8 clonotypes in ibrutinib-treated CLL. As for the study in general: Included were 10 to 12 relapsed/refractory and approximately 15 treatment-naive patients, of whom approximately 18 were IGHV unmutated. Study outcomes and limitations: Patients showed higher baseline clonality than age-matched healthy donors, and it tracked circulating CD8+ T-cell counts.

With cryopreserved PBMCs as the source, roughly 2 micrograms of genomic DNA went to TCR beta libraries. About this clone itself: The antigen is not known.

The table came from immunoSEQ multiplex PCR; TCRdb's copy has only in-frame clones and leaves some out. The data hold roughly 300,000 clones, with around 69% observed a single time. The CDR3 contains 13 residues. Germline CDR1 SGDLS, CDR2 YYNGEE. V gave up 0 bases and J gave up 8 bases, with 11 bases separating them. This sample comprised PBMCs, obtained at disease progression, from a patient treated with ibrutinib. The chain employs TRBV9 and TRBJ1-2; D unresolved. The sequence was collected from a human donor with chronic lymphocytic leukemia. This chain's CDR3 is CASSVDGGWGYTF. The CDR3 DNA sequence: TGTGCCAGCAGCGTAGACGGAGGCTGGGGCTACACCTTC.